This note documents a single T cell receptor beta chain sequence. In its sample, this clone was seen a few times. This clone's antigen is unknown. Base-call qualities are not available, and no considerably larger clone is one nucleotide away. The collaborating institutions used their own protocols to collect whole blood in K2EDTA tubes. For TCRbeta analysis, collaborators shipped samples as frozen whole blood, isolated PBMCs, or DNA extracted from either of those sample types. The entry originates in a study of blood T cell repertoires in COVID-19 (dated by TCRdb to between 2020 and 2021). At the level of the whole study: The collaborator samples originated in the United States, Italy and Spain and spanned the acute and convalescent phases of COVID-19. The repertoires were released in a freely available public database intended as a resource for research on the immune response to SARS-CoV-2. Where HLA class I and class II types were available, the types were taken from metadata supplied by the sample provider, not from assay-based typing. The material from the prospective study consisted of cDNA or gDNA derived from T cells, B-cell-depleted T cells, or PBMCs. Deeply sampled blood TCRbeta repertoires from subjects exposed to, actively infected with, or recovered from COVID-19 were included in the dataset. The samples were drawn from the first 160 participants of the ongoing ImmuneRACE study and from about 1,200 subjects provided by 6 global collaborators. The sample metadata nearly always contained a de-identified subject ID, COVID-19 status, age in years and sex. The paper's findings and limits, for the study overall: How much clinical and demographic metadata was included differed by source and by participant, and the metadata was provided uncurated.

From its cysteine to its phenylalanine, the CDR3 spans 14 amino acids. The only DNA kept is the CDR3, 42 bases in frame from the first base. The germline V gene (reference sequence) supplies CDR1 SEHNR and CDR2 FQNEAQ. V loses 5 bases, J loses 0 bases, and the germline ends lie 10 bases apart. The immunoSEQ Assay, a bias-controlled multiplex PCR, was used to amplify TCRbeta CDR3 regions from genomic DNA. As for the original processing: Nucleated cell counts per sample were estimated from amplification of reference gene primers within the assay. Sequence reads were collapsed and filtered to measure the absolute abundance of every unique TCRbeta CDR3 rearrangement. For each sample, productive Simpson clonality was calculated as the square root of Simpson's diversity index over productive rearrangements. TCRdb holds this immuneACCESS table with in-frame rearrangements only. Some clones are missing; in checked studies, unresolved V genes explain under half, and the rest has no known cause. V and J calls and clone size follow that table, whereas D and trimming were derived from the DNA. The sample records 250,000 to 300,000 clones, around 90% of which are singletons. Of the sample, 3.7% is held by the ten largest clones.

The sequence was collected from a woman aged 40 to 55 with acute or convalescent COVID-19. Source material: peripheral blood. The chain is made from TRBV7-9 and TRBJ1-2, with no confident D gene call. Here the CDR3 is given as CASSRPGTNYGYTF. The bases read TGTGCCAGCAGCCGACCGGGGACTAACTATGGCTACACCTTC.